Following are 25 T cell receptor beta chains from one sample sequenced in a study of T cells in Graves' hyperthyroidism and ophthalmopathy. Amplification yielded TCR beta CDR3 regions, with RNA transcripts as the source. The HTBI primer set drove a first-round RT-PCR of the TCR CDR3. TCRdb recomputed calls from the multiplex PCR reads with MiXCR, one row per CDR3 protein. This sample has about 640,000 distinct CDR3 sequences, with 20% found just once. Input material: blood. The receptors originated from a man aged 30 to 39 with Graves' ophthalmopathy.

This clonotype came up a few times. This rearrangement joins TRBV12-3 or TRBV12-4 to TRBJ2-1; TRBD2 aligns across 8 bases. Trimming cost V 8 bases and J 5 bases; bases outside gene matches: 8. The CDR3 loop spans 14 amino acids. The CDR3 here is CASRWSGRNNEQFF. CDR3 sequence (DNA): TGTGCCAGCCGCTGGAGCGGGAGAAACAATGAGCAGTTCTTC.

Only a few counts were recorded for this clonotype. The chain couples TRBV20-1 to TRBJ2-3, with D hard to call. The CDR3 is 10 residues long. V was pared by 2 bases and J by 4 bases, with 1 base between. Germline CDR1 is DFQATT and CDR2 is SNEGSKA (reference sequence). CDR3 amino acids: CSARSDTQYF. The CDR3 DNA reads as TGCAGTGCTAGATCAGATACGCAGTATTTT.

The chain combines TRBV29-1 with TRBJ2-3, with 8 bases identical to TRBD2. There are 15 residues in the CDR3. Losses at the gene ends were 4 bases for V and 0 bases for J; bases not matched to a gene: 6. Germline values: CDR1 SQVTM, CDR2 ANQGSEA. The CDR3 loop reads CSVARGGTSTDTQYF. DNA of the CDR3: TGCAGCGTTGCCCGCGGGGGGACTAGCACAGATACGCAGTATTTT.

This clonotype appeared many times. V gene TRBV5-1 combines with J gene TRBJ1-1, with 7 positions matching TRBD1. CDR1 and CDR2 from the germline V gene are SGHRS and YFSETQ. The V segment lost 4 bases and the J segment 4 bases; nucleotides outside the gene matches: 4. CDR3 length equals 13 residues. In nucleotides, the CDR3 is TGCGCCAGCAGCAACGACAGGGCCACTGAAGCTTTCTTT. Its protein product is CASSNDRATEAFF.

The table lists this clonotype with many counts. The chain couples TRBV20-1 to TRBJ2-7; possibly TRBD1 for D (6 bases). Germline V gives CDR1 DFQATT, CDR2 SNEGSKA (reference sequence). CDR3 length equals 12 residues. V was pared by 6 bases and J by 5 bases, with 14 bases between. CDR3 bases: TGCAGTGCAACACAGGGTGTCAACGAGCAGTACTTC. Protein: CSATQGVNEQYF.

This clonotype has just a few counts. The CDR3: CASSWPGMETQYF. DNA of the CDR3: TGTGCCAGCAGCTGGCCGGGAATGGAGACCCAGTACTTC. The chain recombines TRBV7-9 with TRBJ2-5; tentative D call: TRBD2 (5 bases). In germline, CDR1 is SEHNR, CDR2 FQNEAQ (reference sequence). V was clipped by 4 bases and J by 5 bases, with 11 bases between them. This CDR3 has 13 amino acids.

This clonotype was found a few times. The J gene is TRBJ2-5, the V gene TRBV7-9; D gene ambiguous. V dropped 1 base and J dropped 0 bases, with 6 bases sitting between them. The CDR3 is made up of 14 amino acids. Germline V gives CDR1 SEHNR, CDR2 FQNEAQ (reference sequence). DNA of the CDR3: TGTGCCAGCAGCTTAGACGTCCACCAAGAGACCCAGTACTTC. It yields the protein CASSLDVHQETQYF. The whole variable domain, filled in from reference TRBV7-9 and TRBJ2-5, reads DTGVSQNPRHKITKRGQNVTFRCDPISEHNRLYWYRQTLGQGPEFLTYFQNEAQLEKSRLLSDRFSAERPKGSFSTLEIQRTEQGDSAMYLCASSLDVHQETQYFGPGTRLLVL.

This clonotype has a handful of counts. For the CDR3, the DNA is TGTGCCAGCAGCTTATCAACGGTGTATAATTCACCCCTCCACTTT. Translated, it gives CASSLSTVYNSPLHF. The rearrangement links TRBV7-2 to TRBJ1-6; D remains unclear. The CDR3 sequence is 15 residues long. From germline, CDR1 is SGHTA and CDR2 FQGNSA. Trimming pared 2 bases from V and 4 bases from J, leaving 9 bases between. Full variable domain (rest looked up from reference TRBV7-2 and TRBJ1-6): GAGVSQSPSNKVTEKGKDVELRCDPISGHTALYWYRQSLGQGLEFLIYFQGNSAPDKSGLPSDRFSAERTGGSVSTLTIQRTQQEDSAVYLCASSLSTVYNSPLHFGNGTRLTVT.

This clonotype showed up many times. The CDR3 spells CASSPGRAEQYF. The CDR3 nucleotides read TGTGCCAGCAGCCCTGGGAGGGCCGAGCAGTACTTC. The V gene is TRBV3-1, the J gene TRBJ2-7; 7 nucleotides line up with TRBD2. This CDR3 is built from 12 residues. Trimming cost V 4 bases and J 6 bases; bases outside gene matches: 3. Germline lookup yields CDR1 LGHDT and CDR2 YNNKEL (reference sequence).

This clonotype was observed a few times. V usage is TRBV20-1 and J usage is TRBJ2-1; maybe TRBD2 (6 bases). V was shortened by 6 bases and J by 9 bases, with 27 bases between the two germline ends. The CDR3 covers 16 residues. Germline CDR1 reads DFQATT; CDR2 reads SNEGSKA (reference sequence). CDR3 nucleotides: TGCAGTGCCGCGCCGACGGTCGGAGGGGTTCGAAGTGAGCAGTTCTTC. It is translated as CSAAPTVGGVRSEQFF.

V is TRBV5-1 and J is TRBJ2-3; 9 bases match TRBD2. V was clipped by 4 bases and J by 5 bases; unmatched bases: 11. The CDR3 consists of 16 residues. The V gene's germline CDR1 is SGHRS and CDR2 YFSETQ. Written as DNA, the CDR3 is TGCGCCAGCAGCCGAGCGGGAGGTCTTCGGGGAGATACGCAGTATTTT. Amino acid sequence: CASSRAGGLRGDTQYF.

The rearrangement uses TRBV27 and TRBJ1-1; 7 nucleotides line up with TRBD1. This CDR3 is built from 13 residues. Germline CDR1 MNHEY, CDR2 SMNVEV (reference sequence). J lost 4 bases, V lost 6 bases, and 5 bases had no gene match. CDR3 in amino acids: CASRQQGSTEAFF. The DNA for the CDR3 is TGTGCCAGCAGACAACAGGGGTCCACTGAAGCTTTCTTT.

In this sample, this clonotype turned up many times. The chain has TRBV2 and TRBJ1-1; D not resolved. CDR1 and CDR2 from the germline V gene are SNHLY and FYNNEI. V dropped 7 bases and J dropped 1 base, with 10 bases sitting between them. The CDR3 has 13 residues. The DNA of the CDR3 is TGTGCCAGCATATTAATAGCGAACACTGAAGCTTTCTTT. Its protein product is CASILIANTEAFF. Based on the CDR3 plus reference TRBV2 and TRBJ1-1, the full variable domain is EPEVTQTPSHQVTQMGQEVILRCVPISNHLYFYWYRQILGQKVEFLVSFYNNEISEKSEIFDDQFSVERPDGSNFTLKIRSTKLEDSAMYFCASILIANTEAFFGQGTRLTVV.

This clonotype has a count of ten or more. The chain has TRBV3-1 and TRBJ2-4; D not resolved. From germline, CDR1 is LGHDT and CDR2 YNNKEL (reference sequence). The CDR3 is 12 amino acids. V shed 4 bases and J shed 11 bases, with 12 bases lying between them. CDR3 protein: CASSRPPGLQYF. In nucleotides, the CDR3 is TGTGCCAGCAGCCGACCCCCTGGACTTCAGTACTTC.

This clonotype showed up many times. DNA of the CDR3: TGCGCCAGCAGGACGGGGGGTGGGTCCTACAATGAGCAGTTCTTC. Translation: CASRTGGGSYNEQFF. V is TRBV5-1 and J is TRBJ2-1; 7 positions agree with TRBD2. The CDR3 loop spans 15 amino acids. CDR1 SGHRS and CDR2 YFSETQ come from the germline V gene. V lost 5 bases, J lost 1 base, and 6 bases stayed unmatched.

The V call is TRBV13, the J call TRBJ1-3; TRBD1 agrees at 12 bases. Germline V CDR1 and CDR2: PRHDT, FYEKMQ (reference sequence). The junction had 10 bases not matched to a gene; V was cut back by 5 bases and J by 2 bases. The CDR3 consists of 18 residues. CDR3 DNA sequence: TGTGCCAGCAGCGCCGGGACAGGGGGCTGGTTGACTGGAAACACCATATATTTT. As protein: CASSAGTGGWLTGNTIYF. Full variable domain (missing parts from reference TRBV13 and TRBJ1-3): AAGVIQSPRHLIKEKRETATLKCYPIPRHDTVYWYQQGPGQDPQFLISFYEKMQSDKGSIPDRFSAQQFSDYHSELNMSSLELGDSALYFCASSAGTGGWLTGNTIYFGEGSWLTVV.

The chain links TRBV20-1 to TRBJ2-7; D remains unclear. The CDR3 is 14 amino acids. V was trimmed by 0 bases and J by 5 bases, leaving 14 bases between them. CDR1 DFQATT and CDR2 SNEGSKA come from the germline V gene (reference sequence). The CDR3: CSARDWKGSHEQYF. For the CDR3, the DNA is TGCAGTGCTAGAGATTGGAAGGGCAGCCACGAGCAGTACTTC.

The DNA of the CDR3 is TGCAGTGCTGTTGACTACACCGGGCGACAGCAGTACTTC. Its translation: CSAVDYTGRQQYF. The rearrangement uses TRBV20-1 and TRBJ2-7; possible D gene TRBD2, 5 bases. The length of the CDR3 is 13 residues. Trimming stripped 5 bases from V and 8 bases from J, with 19 bases between. Germline assignment: CDR1 DFQATT and CDR2 SNEGSKA (reference sequence).

Notes on this clonotype: The junction departs from the called germline gene at one end, perhaps through a read error. The chain carries TRBV7-3 and TRBJ2-1; possibly TRBD2 for D (6 bases). There are 15 residues in the CDR3. Germline CDR1 SGHTA, CDR2 FQGTGA. The DNA of the CDR3 is TGTGCCAGCAGCATCGATTTCGGGAGTTTGACCGGGGCGATCTTC. Protein sequence: CASSIDFGSLTGAIF.

This clonotype was seen at least ten times. The chain is built from TRBV20-1 and TRBJ1-1, with D perhaps matching TRBD1 (5 bases). The CDR3 sequence is 12 residues long. Germline assignment: CDR1 DFQATT and CDR2 SNEGSKA (reference sequence). The ends were cut back, 8 bases at V and 10 bases at J, with 20 bases in the middle. The CDR3 reads CSFRTSLNPAFF. CDR3 sequence (DNA): TGCAGTTTTAGGACATCCTTAAACCCAGCTTTCTTT.

The table lists this clonotype with a few counts. V usage is TRBV20-1 and J usage is TRBJ1-2, with D tentatively TRBD1 (5 bases). In germline, CDR1 is DFQATT, CDR2 SNEGSKA (reference sequence). The V end was cut by 5 bases, the J end by 6 bases, with 22 bases between. The CDR3 extends over 15 amino acids. The CDR3 loop reads CSAARDAYSSNGYTF. The CDR3, as DNA: TGCAGTGCTGCCCGGGACGCGTACTCCTCTAATGGCTACACCTTC.

The chain joins TRBV6-1 to TRBJ1-2; tentatively, D is TRBD1 (5 bases). The CDR3 runs to 15 residues. V lost 5 bases and J lost 4, with 17 bases in between. The germline V gene has CDR1 MNHNS and CDR2 SASEGT. The DNA for the CDR3 is TGTGCCAGCAGTCAAACAGGATCCGATGGCTATGGCTACACCTTC. This gives the protein CASSQTGSDGYGYTF.

The gene calls are TRBV2 and TRBJ2-5; weak D call: TRBD1 (5 bases). This CDR3 comprises 14 residues. Between the trimmed V and J ends, which lost 6 bases and 1 base, there was a span of 12 bases. The V gene's germline CDR1 is SNHLY and CDR2 FYNNEI. CDR3 amino acids: CASRTTATQETQYF. CDR3 nucleotide sequence: TGTGCCAGCAGGACGACAGCCACCCAAGAGACCCAGTACTTC.

This clonotype has more than one count but fewer than ten. The gene calls are TRBV6-1 and TRBJ1-1; TRBD1 aligns across 7 bases. Per the germline V gene, CDR1 is MNHNS and CDR2 is SASEGT. Losses at the gene ends were 7 bases for V and 3 bases for J; bases not matched to a gene: 8. The CDR3 loop spans 14 amino acids. CDR3 loop: CASKLQGKYTEAFF. CDR3 DNA sequence: TGTGCCAGCAAGTTACAGGGGAAATACACTGAAGCTTTCTTT.

This chain joins TRBV7-3 and TRBJ2-5; TRBD1 matches 8 bases. V was clipped by 3 bases and J by 4 bases; unmatched bases: 10. Looked up from germline, CDR1 is SGHTA and CDR2 is FQGTGA. The CDR3 sequence is 16 residues long. DNA for the CDR3: TGTGCCAGCAGCTTGTTCGGACAGGGACTTGGAGAGACCCAGTACTTC. Translated, it gives CASSLFGQGLGETQYF.